This entry describes one T cell receptor (beta chain). Germline lookup yields CDR1 SGHAT and CDR2 FQNNGV. Trimming removed 1 base from V and 3 bases from J; junction bases left unmatched: 8. This CDR3 contains 16 residues. This entry comes from a study of CD4+ T cells in melanoma. Some clones are missing from TCRdb's copy, which holds only in-frame ones; the method was immunoSEQ multiplex PCR. This sample carries 140,000 or so clones, about nine tenths of them seen once, and the ten largest clones take 1.5% to 1.7%. The TCR comes from a human donor with melanoma. V is TRBV11-2 and J is TRBJ1-1; 7 nucleotides match TRBD1. The CDR3 DNA reads as TGTGCCAGCAGCTTAGTGGGCAGGGGGGGAGACACTGAAGCTTTCTTT. This sequence encodes CASSLVGRGGDTEAFF.